This TCR beta chain was sequenced in a study of vaccination and CD4 T cells after COVID-19. For the study at large: The study enrolled six male and four female convalescents, two of whom were Hispanic. A median of around 70 days (range 14 to 241) separated dose two from the taking of post-vaccine samples. Treatment of control cultures consisted of a CEFX pool, an HIV-1 Nef pool, or no peptide.

Concerning this clonotype: Its antigen is unknown.

At the Johns Hopkins FTIC core, DNA taken from cultured CD4+ T cells was sequenced by way of the Oncomine TCR Beta short-read assay. MiXCR, run by TCRdb on the PCR reads, gives a single entry per CDR3 protein. The sample lists about 20,000 distinct CDR3 sequences, around two fifths occurring once. Germline V gene lookup returns CDR1 DFQATT and CDR2 SNEGSKA (reference sequence). CDR3 size: 13 residues. Trimming took 2 bases from V and 3 from J, leaving 8 bases between them. Specified time point: late sampling 161 to 241 days after vaccination in a few convalescent patients. Treatment indicated: roughly 11-day PBMC culture with coronavirus spike peptide pools or control peptides (ViraFEST assay).

V and J are TRBV20-1 and TRBJ1-5; D perhaps matches TRBD1 (5 bases). Here the sequenced sample was CD4+ T cells from blood, cultured in vitro, taken about 7 months after SARS-CoV-2 vaccination. This TCR derives from a human donor who had recovered from COVID-19. CDR3 coding DNA: TGCAGTGCTAGAAGGGACGACAATCAGCCCCAGCATTTT. Encoded protein: CSARRDDNQPQHF.